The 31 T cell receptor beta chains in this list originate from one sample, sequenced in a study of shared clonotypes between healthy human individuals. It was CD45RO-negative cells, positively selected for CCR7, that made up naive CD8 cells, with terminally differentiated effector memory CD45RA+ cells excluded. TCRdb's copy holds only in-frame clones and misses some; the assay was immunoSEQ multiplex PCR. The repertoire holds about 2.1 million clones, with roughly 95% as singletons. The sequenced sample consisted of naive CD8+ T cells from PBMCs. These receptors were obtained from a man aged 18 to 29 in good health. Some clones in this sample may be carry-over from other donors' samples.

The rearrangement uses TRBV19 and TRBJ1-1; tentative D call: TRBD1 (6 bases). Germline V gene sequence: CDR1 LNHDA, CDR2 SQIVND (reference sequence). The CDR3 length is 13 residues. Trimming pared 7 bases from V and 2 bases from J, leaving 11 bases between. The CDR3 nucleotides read TGTGCCAGTAAGACAGGCGTCAACACTGAAGCTTTCTTT. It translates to CASKTGVNTEAFF.

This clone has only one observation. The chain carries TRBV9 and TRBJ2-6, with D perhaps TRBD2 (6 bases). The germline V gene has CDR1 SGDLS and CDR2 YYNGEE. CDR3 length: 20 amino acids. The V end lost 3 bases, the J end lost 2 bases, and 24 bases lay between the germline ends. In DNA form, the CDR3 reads TGTGCCAGCAGCGCCCCGCGTGGAGGGATAGACCATCCTGGGGCCAACGTCCTGACTTTC. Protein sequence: CASSAPRGGIDHPGANVLTF.

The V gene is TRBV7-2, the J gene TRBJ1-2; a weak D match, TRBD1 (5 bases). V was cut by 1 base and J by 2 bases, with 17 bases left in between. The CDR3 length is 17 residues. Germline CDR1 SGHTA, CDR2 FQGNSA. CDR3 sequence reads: CASSLVVRVQGNYGYTF. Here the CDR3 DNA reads TGTGCCAGCAGCTTAGTGGTCCGCGTCCAGGGAAACTATGGCTACACCTTC.

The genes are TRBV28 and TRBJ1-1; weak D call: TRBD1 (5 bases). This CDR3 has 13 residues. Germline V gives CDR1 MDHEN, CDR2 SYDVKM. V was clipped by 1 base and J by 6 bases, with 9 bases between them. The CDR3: CASSLFSGAEAFF. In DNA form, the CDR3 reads TGTGCCAGCAGTTTATTTTCGGGGGCTGAAGCTTTCTTT.

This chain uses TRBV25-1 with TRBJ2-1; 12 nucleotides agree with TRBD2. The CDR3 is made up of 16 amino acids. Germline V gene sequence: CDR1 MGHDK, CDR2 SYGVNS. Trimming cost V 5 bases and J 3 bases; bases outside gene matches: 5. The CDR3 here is CASSSRTSGIYNEQFF. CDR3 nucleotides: TGTGCCAGCAGTTCCCGGACTAGCGGGATCTACAATGAGCAGTTCTTC.

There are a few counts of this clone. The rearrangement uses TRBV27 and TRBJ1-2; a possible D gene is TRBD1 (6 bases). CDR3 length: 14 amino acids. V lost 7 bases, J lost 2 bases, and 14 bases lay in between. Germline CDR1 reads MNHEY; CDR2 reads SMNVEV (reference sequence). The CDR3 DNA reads TGTGCCAGCAAGGTGCCAGGGGCCAACTATGGCTACACCTTC. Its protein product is CASKVPGANYGYTF.

The CDR3 sequence is CASSVAGGLRYEQYF. Here the CDR3 DNA reads TGTGCCAGCAGCGTAGCGGGAGGGCTGAGGTACGAGCAGTACTTC. J is TRBJ2-7 and V is TRBV9; TRBD2 agrees at 8 bases. The CDR3 sequence is 15 residues long. Unmatched junction bases numbered 6, after V lost 0 bases and J lost 4 bases. The germline V gene encodes CDR1 SGDLS and CDR2 YYNGEE.

The CDR3 nucleotides are TGCAGCGTTGAGGGGACAGGGGACGGTGGGGCCAACGTCCTGACTTTC. Encoded protein: CSVEGTGDGGANVLTF. The chain combines TRBV29-1 with TRBJ2-6; 10 bases align to TRBD1. The CDR3 sequence is 16 residues long. V dropped 3 bases and J dropped 3; count of bases not matched to a gene: 5. CDR1 SQVTM and CDR2 ANQGSEA come from the germline V gene.

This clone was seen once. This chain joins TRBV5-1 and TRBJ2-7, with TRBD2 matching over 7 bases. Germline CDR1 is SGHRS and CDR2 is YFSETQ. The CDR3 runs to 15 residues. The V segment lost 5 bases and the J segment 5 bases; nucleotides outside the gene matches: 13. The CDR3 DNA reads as TGCGCCAGCAGTTATCAAGCGGGAAAGGCCCACGAGCAGTACTTC. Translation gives CASSYQAGKAHEQYF.

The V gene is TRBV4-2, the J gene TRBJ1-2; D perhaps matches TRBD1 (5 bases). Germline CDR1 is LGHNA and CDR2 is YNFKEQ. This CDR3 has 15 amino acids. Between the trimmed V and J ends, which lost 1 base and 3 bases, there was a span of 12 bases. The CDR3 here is CASSQVATGDYGYTF. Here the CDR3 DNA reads TGTGCCAGCAGCCAAGTCGCTACAGGAGACTATGGCTACACCTTC.

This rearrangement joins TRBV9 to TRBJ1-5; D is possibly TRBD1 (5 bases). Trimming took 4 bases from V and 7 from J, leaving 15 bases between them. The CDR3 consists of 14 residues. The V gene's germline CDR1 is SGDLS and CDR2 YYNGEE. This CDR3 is CASSWGGTGQPQHF. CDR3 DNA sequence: TGTGCCAGCAGCTGGGGAGGGACGGGGCAGCCCCAGCATTTT. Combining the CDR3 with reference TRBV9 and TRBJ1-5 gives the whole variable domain DSGVTQTPKHLITATGQRVTLRCSPRSGDLSVYWYQQSLDQGLQFLIQYYNGEERAKGNILERFSAQQFPDLHSELNLSSLELGDSALYFCASSWGGTGQPQHFGDGTRLSIL.

Written as DNA, the CDR3 is TGTGCCAGCAGCCCGACTAGCGGGAGGCACGAGCAGTACTTC. Protein product: CASSPTSGRHEQYF. The chain is built from TRBV9 and TRBJ2-7; 13 bases match TRBD2. J gave up 5 bases and V 4 bases, and 3 bases lay outside the gene matches. The CDR3 contains 14 residues. In germline, CDR1 is SGDLS, CDR2 YYNGEE.

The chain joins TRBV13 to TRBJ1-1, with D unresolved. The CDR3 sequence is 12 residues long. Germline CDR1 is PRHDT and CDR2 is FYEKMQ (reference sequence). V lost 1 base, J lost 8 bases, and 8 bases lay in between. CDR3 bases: TGTGCCAGCAGCTTAGAGGCCAGAGAAGCTTTCTTT. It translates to CASSLEAREAFF.

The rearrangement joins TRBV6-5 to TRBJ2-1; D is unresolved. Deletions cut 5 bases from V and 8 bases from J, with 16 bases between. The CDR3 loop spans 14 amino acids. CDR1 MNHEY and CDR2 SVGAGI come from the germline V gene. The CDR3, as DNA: TGTGCCAGCAGTCCCTCTAGTGAGGCGGATGAGCAGTTCTTC. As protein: CASSPSSEADEQFF.

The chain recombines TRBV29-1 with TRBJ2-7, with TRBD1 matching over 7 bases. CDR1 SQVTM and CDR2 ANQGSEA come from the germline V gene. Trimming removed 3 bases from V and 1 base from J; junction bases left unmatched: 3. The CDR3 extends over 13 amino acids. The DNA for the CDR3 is TGCAGCGTTGAGTTGGACAGGTCCTACGAGCAGTACTTC. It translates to CSVELDRSYEQYF.

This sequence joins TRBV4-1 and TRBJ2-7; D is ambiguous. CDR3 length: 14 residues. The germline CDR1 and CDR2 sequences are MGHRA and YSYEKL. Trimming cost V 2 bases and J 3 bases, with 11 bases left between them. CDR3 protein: CASSQFQNNYEQYF. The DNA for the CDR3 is TGCGCCAGCAGCCAATTCCAGAACAACTACGAGCAGTACTTC.

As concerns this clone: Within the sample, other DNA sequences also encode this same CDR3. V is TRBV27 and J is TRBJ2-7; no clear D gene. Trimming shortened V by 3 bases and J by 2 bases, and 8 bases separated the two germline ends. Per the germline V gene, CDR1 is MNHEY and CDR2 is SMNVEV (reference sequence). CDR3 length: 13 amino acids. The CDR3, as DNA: TGTGCCAGCAGTTTGGGCACTACCTACGAGCAGTACTTC. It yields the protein CASSLGTTYEQYF.

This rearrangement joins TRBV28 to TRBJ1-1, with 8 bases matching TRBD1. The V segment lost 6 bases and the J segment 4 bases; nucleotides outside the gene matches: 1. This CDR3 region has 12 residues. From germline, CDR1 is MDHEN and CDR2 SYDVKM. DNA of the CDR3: TGTGCCAGCAGAACAGGGGGCACTGAAGCTTTCTTT. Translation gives CASRTGGTEAFF. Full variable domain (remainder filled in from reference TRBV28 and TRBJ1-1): DVKVTQSSRYLVKRTGEKVFLECVQDMDHENMFWYRQDPGLGLRLIYFSYDVKMKEKGDIPEGYSVSREKKERFSLILESASTNQTSMYLCASRTGGTEAFFGQGTRLTVV.

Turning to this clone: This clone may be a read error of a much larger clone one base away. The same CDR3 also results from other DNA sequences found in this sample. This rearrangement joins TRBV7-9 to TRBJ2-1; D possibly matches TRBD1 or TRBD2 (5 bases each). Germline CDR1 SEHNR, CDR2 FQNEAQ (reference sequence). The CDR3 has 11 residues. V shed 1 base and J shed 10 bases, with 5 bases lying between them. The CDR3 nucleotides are TGTGCCAGCAGCTTAGGGGGGGAGCAGTTCTTC. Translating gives CASSLGGEQFF.

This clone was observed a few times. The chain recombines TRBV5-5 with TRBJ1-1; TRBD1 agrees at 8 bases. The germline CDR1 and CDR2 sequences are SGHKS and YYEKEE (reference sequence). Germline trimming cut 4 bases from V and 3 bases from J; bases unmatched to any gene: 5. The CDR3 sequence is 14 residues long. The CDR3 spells CASSRQGLDTEAFF. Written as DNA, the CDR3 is TGTGCCAGCAGCCGACAGGGGCTGGACACTGAAGCTTTCTTT.

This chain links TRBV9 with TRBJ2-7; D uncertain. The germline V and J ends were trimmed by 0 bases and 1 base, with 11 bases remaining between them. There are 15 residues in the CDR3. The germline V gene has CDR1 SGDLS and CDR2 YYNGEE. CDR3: CASSVASDGSYEQYF. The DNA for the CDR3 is TGTGCCAGCAGCGTAGCCTCCGACGGTTCCTACGAGCAGTACTTC.

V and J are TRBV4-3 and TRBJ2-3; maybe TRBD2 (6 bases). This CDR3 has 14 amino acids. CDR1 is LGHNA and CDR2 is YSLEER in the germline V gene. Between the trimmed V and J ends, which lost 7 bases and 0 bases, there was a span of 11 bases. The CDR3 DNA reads TGCGCCAGCAAGGATAGCGGAAGCACAGATACGCAGTATTTT. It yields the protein CASKDSGSTDTQYF.

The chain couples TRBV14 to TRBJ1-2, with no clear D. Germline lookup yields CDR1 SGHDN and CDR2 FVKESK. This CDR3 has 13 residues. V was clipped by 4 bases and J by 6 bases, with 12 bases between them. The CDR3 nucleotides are TGTGCCAGCAGCCCTGGACGGAGAGATGGCTACACCTTC. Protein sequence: CASSPGRRDGYTF.

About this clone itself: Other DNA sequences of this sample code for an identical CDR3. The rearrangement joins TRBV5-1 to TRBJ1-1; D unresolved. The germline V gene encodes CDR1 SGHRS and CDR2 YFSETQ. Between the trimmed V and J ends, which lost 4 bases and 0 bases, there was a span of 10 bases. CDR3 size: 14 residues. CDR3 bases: TGCGCCAGCAGCCCCGGGGTTATGAACACTGAAGCTTTCTTT. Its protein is CASSPGVMNTEAFF. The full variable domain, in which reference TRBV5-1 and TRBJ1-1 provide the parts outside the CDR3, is KAGVTQTPRYLIKTRGQQVTLSCSPISGHRSVSWYQQTPGQGLQFLFEYFSETQRNKGNFPGRFSGRQFSNSRSEMNVSTLELGDSALYLCASSPGVMNTEAFFGQGTRLTVV.

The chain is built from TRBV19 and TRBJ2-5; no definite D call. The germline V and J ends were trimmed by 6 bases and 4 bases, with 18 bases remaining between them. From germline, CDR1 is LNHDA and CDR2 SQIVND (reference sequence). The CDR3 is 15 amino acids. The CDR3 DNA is TGTGCCAGTAGCCTCTCCGGACCTATCCGAGAGACCCAGTACTTC. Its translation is CASSLSGPIRETQYF.

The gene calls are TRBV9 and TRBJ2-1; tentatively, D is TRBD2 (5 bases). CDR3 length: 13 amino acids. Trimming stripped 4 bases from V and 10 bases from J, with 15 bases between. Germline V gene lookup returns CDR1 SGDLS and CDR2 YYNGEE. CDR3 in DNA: TGTGCCAGCAGCTCCTACTCCGGGGTGGAGCAGTTCTTC. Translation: CASSSYSGVEQFF.

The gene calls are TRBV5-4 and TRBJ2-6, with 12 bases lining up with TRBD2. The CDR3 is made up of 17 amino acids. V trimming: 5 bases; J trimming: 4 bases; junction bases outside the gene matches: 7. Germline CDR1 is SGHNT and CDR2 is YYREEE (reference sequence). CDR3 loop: CASRGLAGSPGANVLTF. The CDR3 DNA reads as TGTGCCAGCAGAGGACTAGCGGGGTCTCCCGGGGCCAACGTCCTGACTTTC.

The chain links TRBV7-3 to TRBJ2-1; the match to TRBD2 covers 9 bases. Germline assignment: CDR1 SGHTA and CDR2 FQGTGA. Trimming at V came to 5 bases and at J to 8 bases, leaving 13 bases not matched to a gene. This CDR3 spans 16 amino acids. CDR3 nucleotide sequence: TGTGCCAGCAGCCCAGTGGAGCGGGAGGTCCCTTATGAGCAGTTCTTC. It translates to CASSPVEREVPYEQFF.

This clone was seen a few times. CDR3 in amino acids: CASSPERREINEQFF. The CDR3, as DNA: TGTGCCAGCAGCCCCGAACGGCGGGAGATCAATGAGCAGTTCTTC. The chain combines TRBV7-8 with TRBJ2-1; 7 nucleotides line up with TRBD2. The CDR3 runs 15 residues. J was trimmed by 6 bases and V by 5 bases; bases with no gene match: 10. The germline V gene encodes CDR1 SGHVS and CDR2 FQNEAQ.

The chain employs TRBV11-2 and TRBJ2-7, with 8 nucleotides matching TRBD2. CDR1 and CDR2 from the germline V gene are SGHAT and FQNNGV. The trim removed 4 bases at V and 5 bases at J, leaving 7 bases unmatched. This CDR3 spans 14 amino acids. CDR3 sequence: CASSYRGLVNEQYF. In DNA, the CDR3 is TGTGCCAGCAGCTATAGGGGACTAGTGAACGAGCAGTACTTC.

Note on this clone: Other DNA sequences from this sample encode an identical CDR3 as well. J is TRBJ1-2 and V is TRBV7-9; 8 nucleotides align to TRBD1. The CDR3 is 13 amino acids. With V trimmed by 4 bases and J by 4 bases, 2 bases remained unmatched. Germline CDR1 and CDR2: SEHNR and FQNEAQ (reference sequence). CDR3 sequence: CASSSGGFYGYTF. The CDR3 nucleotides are TGTGCCAGCAGCTCAGGGGGCTTCTATGGCTACACCTTC.